The 22 T cell receptor beta chains presented below share a single source sample, sequenced in a study of tumor and adjacent non-tumor tissue in lung cancer. The template was RNA from unsorted bulk tissue. More than 3 cm separated this lung sample from the edge of the tumor. TCRbeta libraries were built with three rounds of nested PCR, modified from ARM-PCR. TCRdb re-called the multiplex PCR reads through MiXCR, storing one row per CDR3 protein. The sample carries some 100,000 distinct CDR3 sequences, 65% recorded once. Sequencing used distant non-tumor lung tissue. The receptors derive from a man aged 25-45 years with non-small cell lung cancer.

In its sample, this clonotype was seen a few times. A much larger clone lies a single base off, so this may be a read error. The chain carries TRBV6-2 or TRBV6-3 and TRBJ1-2; possible D gene TRBD1, 6 bases. V was trimmed by 8 bases and J by 6 bases, leaving 16 bases between them. Germline loops: CDR1 MNHEY, CDR2 SVGEGT. The CDR3 length is 13 residues. CDR3 DNA: TGTGCCAGCGGTCCAACAGGGTTGGATGGCTACACCTTC. Translation: CASGPTGLDGYTF.

Worth noting for this clonotype: An end of the junction does not agree with germline; a read error may underlie this. The V gene is TRBV10-2, the J gene TRBJ2-7; no definite D call. The germline V gene has CDR1 WSHSY and CDR2 SAAADI. The CDR3 loop spans 14 amino acids. CDR3 residues: CASSDAGSSYGQYF. The CDR3 DNA reads as TGCGCCAGCAGTGATGCCGGCAGTTCCTACGGGCAGTACTTC.

Worth noting for this clonotype: The CDR3 does not close with the conserved phenylalanine or tryptophan, likely indicating a read error. The chain couples TRBV20-1 to TRBJ1-1, with a possible D match to TRBD1 (5 bases). The CDR3 covers 14 residues. V lost 3 bases to trimming and J lost 4 bases, with 15 bases between them. Germline CDR1 reads DFQATT; CDR2 reads SNEGSKA (reference sequence). The chain's CDR3 is CSASRGQLITEAFV. CDR3 nucleotides: TGCAGTGCTAGTAGGGGTCAGCTGATCACTGAAGCTTTCGTT.

Remarks on this clonotype: Sequence at one end of the junction differs from germline and may be a read error. This chain uses TRBV11-2 with TRBJ1-6, with a tentative D call TRBD1 (5 bases). Per the germline V gene, CDR1 is SGHAT and CDR2 is FQNNGV. The CDR3 runs to 17 residues. In DNA, the CDR3 is TGTGCCAGCAGTTTAGGGGCTCAGCGGGTGATCTATTCACCCCCCCACTTT. As protein: CASSLGAQRVIYSPPHF. Complete variable domain (other parts from reference TRBV11-2 and TRBJ1-6): EAGVAQSPRYKIIEKRQSVAFWCNPISGHATLYWYQQILGQGPKLLIQFQNNGVVDDSQLPKDRFSAERLKGVDSTLKIQPAKLEDSAVYLCASSLGAQRVIYSPPHFGNGTRLTVT.

Details on this clonotype: The CDR3 ends on some other residue instead of the conserved phenylalanine or tryptophan, so this is likely a read error. The chain couples TRBV6-2 or TRBV6-3 to TRBJ1-2; tentatively, D is TRBD1 (6 bases). Looked up from germline, CDR1 is MNHEY and CDR2 is SVGEGT. The CDR3 length is 12 residues. The CDR3 nucleotides read TGTTCCAGCAGTCCACAGGGATATGGCTACACCCTC. It is translated as CSSSPQGYGYTL.

As to this clonotype: At one boundary the junction diverges from the germline segment, which might be a read error. The chain employs TRBV6-1 and TRBJ1-6; D is unclear. The CDR3 covers 17 residues. Looked up from germline, CDR1 is MNHNS and CDR2 is SASEGT. The CDR3: CPGSAPWGNLRGSPFHF. The CDR3, as DNA: TGTCCCGGCAGTGCCCCTTGGGGTAATTTACGAGGTTCACCCTTCCACTTT.

The genes are TRBV20-1 and TRBJ2-1; TRBD2 agrees at 7 bases. This CDR3 is built from 15 residues. CDR1 is DFQATT and CDR2 is SNEGSKA in the germline V gene (reference sequence). J was trimmed by 11 bases and V by 3 bases; bases with no gene match: 16. The DNA for the CDR3 is TGCAGTGCTAGGATAGCGGGTCGCTCCTATAATAAGCAGTTCTTC. It yields the protein CSARIAGRSYNKQFF.

The V and J genes are TRBV10-3 and TRBJ2-7; 7 nucleotides line up with TRBD1. V lost 8 bases, J lost 7 bases, and 14 bases stayed unmatched. This CDR3 is built from 14 residues. Germline lookup yields CDR1 ENHRY and CDR2 SYGVKD. This chain's CDR3 is CAILDTDRHHEQYF. CDR3 DNA: TGTGCCATCTTGGATACGGACAGGCACCATGAGCAGTACTTC.

Concerning this clonotype: This CDR3 is missing its conserved last phenylalanine or tryptophan, likely due to a read error. J is TRBJ1-2 and V is TRBV6-1; D is unclear. Looked up from germline, CDR1 is MNHNS and CDR2 is SASEGT. Trimming took off 7 bases at V and 8 bases at J, with 23 bases between the two ends. This CDR3 has 15 residues. This chain's CDR3 is CASTTVTQDPWGYTY. The CDR3 nucleotides are TGTGCCAGCACCACCGTCACGCAGGACCCATGGGGCTACACCTAC.

A remark on this clonotype: An end of the junction does not agree with germline; a read error may underlie this. The V call is TRBV20-1, the J call TRBJ2-7; TRBD2 matches at 11 bases. Germline CDR1 DFQATT, CDR2 SNEGSKA (reference sequence). The CDR3 spans 14 residues. CDR3 in DNA: TGCAGTGCTAGTAGCGGGACTAGCGGCTACGAGCAATACTTC. It codes for CSASSGTSGYEQYF.

The CDR3 reads CVSRQGVGTYEHYV. For the CDR3, the DNA is TGTGTCAGCAGACAGGGTGTCGGCACCTACGAGCATTACGTC. This chain links TRBV11-2 with TRBJ2-7; 7 nucleotides agree with TRBD1. The length of the CDR3 is 14 residues. Per germline, CDR1 SGHAT and CDR2 FQNNGV.

This clonotype has a count of ten or more. V is TRBV6-5 and J is TRBJ2-7; 9 bases are shared with TRBD1. The CDR3 contains 14 residues. The V gene end was trimmed by 4 bases and the J gene end by 6 bases; junction bases not matched to a gene: 7. Germline-derived CDR1 and CDR2 are MNHEY and SVGAGI. CDR3 sequence reads: CASSLHRGPIEQYF. CDR3 nucleotides: TGTGCCAGCAGTTTACACAGGGGGCCCATCGAGCAGTACTTC.

Ten or more counts support this clonotype. V gene TRBV6-5 combines with J gene TRBJ2-3; the match to TRBD2 covers 7 bases. The CDR3 length is 13 residues. Trimming took 5 bases from V and 7 from J; bases not matched to a gene: 6. CDR1 is MNHEY, CDR2 SVGAGI, per germline. CDR3 sequence (DNA): TGTGCCAGCAGTCAGCAGCGGGGCCATACGCAGTATTTT. Protein product: CASSQQRGHTQYF.

Comments on this clonotype: A read error may be the cause here, since a much bigger clone is one base away. Because the CDR3 is missing its conserved closing phenylalanine or tryptophan, this is likely a read error. This sequence joins TRBV7-8 and TRBJ1-3; D remains ambiguous. This CDR3 contains 16 residues. Germline loops: CDR1 SGHVS, CDR2 FQNEAQ. Trimming left V 1 base short and J 0 bases short, with 10 bases between. The chain's CDR3 is CASSLVGYSSGNTIYL. Written as DNA, the CDR3 is TGTGCCAGCAGCTTAGTGGGTTATAGCTCTGGAAACACCATATATTTA.

Notes on this clonotype: The germline gene is not matched at one end of the junction; a read error may be the cause. This chain uses TRBV4-1 with TRBJ2-1, with D perhaps TRBD2 (7 bases). There are 17 residues in the CDR3. Per germline, CDR1 MGHRA and CDR2 YSYEKL. The CDR3 spells CVSSQEFTGGTYNEQVF. CDR3 sequence (DNA): TGCGTCAGCAGCCAAGAATTTACGGGGGGCACGTACAATGAGCAGGTCTTC.

The V gene is TRBV20-1, the J gene TRBJ1-5, with D perhaps TRBD1 (6 bases). The V and J ends lost 3 bases and 12 bases respectively, with 18 bases between them. CDR3 size: 13 residues. Germline V gene sequence: CDR1 DFQATT, CDR2 SNEGSKA (reference sequence). CDR3 nucleotides: TGCAGTGCTAGGGGGGCAGCTAATCAACACCAGCATTTT. Protein product: CSARGAANQHQHF.

Notes on this clonotype: One end of the junction does not line up with germline, which may come from a read error. The chain is built from TRBV6-1 and TRBJ2-1, with D perhaps TRBD2 (6 bases). Per germline, CDR1 MNHNS and CDR2 SASEGT. The CDR3 loop spans 13 amino acids. CDR3 protein: CTSSETRGNEQFF. The CDR3 DNA reads as TGTACCAGCAGTGAGACTAGAGGCAATGAGCAGTTCTTC.

CDR3 protein: CSVNSGTPNYEQYF. The CDR3 DNA reads TGCAGCGTCAATAGTGGGACACCCAACTACGAGCAGTACTTC. The chain employs TRBV29-1 and TRBJ2-7; D perhaps matches TRBD1 (6 bases). V was pared by 6 bases and J by 3 bases, with 18 bases between. The germline V gene has CDR1 SQVTM and CDR2 ANQGSEA. The CDR3 extends over 14 amino acids.

This clonotype was seen at least ten times. The V call is TRBV12-3 or TRBV12-4, the J call TRBJ1-1; D not certain. This CDR3 has 11 residues. V lost 6 bases, J lost 7 bases, and 9 bases lay in between. The CDR3 DNA reads as TGTGCCAGCAGATCCCTGGGTGAAGCTTTCTTT. Its protein product is CASRSLGEAFF.

Points on this clonotype: Sequence at one end of the junction differs from germline and may be a read error. V is TRBV12-3 or TRBV12-4 and J is TRBJ2-5; weak D call: TRBD2 (5 bases). There are 15 residues in the CDR3. Here the CDR3 reads CASSLAGESQEAQYF. CDR3 nucleotides: TGTGCCAGCAGCTTAGCTGGGGAGTCACAAGAGGCCCAGTACTTC.

This clonotype has just a few counts. This may arise from a read error, as a much more abundant clone is one base away. Lacking the conserved final phenylalanine or tryptophan, this CDR3 likely reflects a read error. This rearrangement joins TRBV12-3 or TRBV12-4 to TRBJ1-3; no definite D call. The CDR3 sequence is 15 residues long. V gave up 6 bases and J gave up 0 bases, with 12 bases separating them. This CDR3 reads CASSKTANSGNTIYY. As DNA, the CDR3 is TGTGCCAGCAGCAAAACAGCCAACTCTGGAAACACCATATATTAT.

Regarding this clonotype: Germline and junction disagree at one end, which may indicate a read error. The chain carries TRBV4-2 and TRBJ2-3; TRBD2 aligns across 9 bases. Germline assignment: CDR1 LGHNA and CDR2 YNFKEQ. The CDR3 is 17 residues long. CDR3 in DNA: TGTGCCAGCAACCAAGAGCTAGCGGGGATGCGCACAGATACGCAGAATTTT. Protein: CASNQELAGMRTDTQNF.